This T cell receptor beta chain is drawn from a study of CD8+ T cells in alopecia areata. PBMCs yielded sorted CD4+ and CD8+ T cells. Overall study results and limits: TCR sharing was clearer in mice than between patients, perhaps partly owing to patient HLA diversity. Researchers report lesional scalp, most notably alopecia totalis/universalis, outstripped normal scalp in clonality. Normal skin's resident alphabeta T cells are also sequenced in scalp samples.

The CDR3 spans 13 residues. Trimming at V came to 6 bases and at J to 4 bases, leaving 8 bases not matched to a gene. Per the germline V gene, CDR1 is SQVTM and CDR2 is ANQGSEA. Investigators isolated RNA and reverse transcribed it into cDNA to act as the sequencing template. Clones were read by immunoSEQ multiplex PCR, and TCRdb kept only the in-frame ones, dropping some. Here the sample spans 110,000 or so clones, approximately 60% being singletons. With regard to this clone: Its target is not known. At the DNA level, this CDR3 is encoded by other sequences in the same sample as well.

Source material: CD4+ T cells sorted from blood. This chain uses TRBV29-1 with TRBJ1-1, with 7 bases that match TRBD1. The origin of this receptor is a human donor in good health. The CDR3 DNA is TGCAGCGTGAGACAGGGACGGAGCACTGAAGCTTTCTTT. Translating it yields CSVRQGRSTEAFF.